The clone carrying this TCR beta chain was found a few times. The sample belongs to a study of patients and donors after allogeneic stem cell transplantation. The V end lost 1 base, the J end lost 5 bases, and 10 bases lay between the germline ends. The CDR3 is 14 amino acids. Looked up from germline, CDR1 is SGHTA and CDR2 is FQGTGA. TCRdb redid the calling of the RT-PCR reads with MiXCR, one entry per CDR3 protein. This table has about a million distinct CDR3 sequences, roughly 18% appearing once. The TCR was taken from a human donor who was either an allogeneic HSCT recipient or a stem cell or donor lymphocyte infusion donor (not recorded which). It is not recorded whose cells these are; they may come from a transplant donor. The rearrangement joins TRBV7-3 to TRBJ2-3; D could derive from TRBD1 or TRBD2 (6 bases each). The sample taken for sequencing was blood, either unsorted or a sorted T cell fraction (not recorded which). CDR3 in DNA: TGTGCCAGCAGCTTAAAAGGGGGGCGAGATACGCAGTATTTT. Translation gives CASSLKGGRDTQYF.